This T cell receptor (beta chain) emerged from a study of blood T cell repertoires in COVID-19. Study background: From the United States, Italy and Spain came samples of acute and convalescent COVID-19. The cDNA or gDNA used as material had been derived from T cells, B-cell-depleted T cells, or PBMCs.

Only a few counts were recorded for this clone. After removal of 7 bases from V and 5 bases from J, the junction contained 5 bases not matched to a gene. Looked up from germline, CDR1 is LNHDA and CDR2 is SQIVND (reference sequence). The CDR3 is 13 residues long. Enrollees, about 18 to 89 years old, lived in 24 US areas. In the study's own analysis: Nucleated cell number was recorded as an estimate derived from reference gene primer amplification. TCRdb keeps only in-frame clones here, not all; method: immunoSEQ multiplex PCR. That table gives V, J and clone size, and the DNA gave D and trimming. The table has some 200,000 clones, 80% to 90% seen once.

J is TRBJ2-1 and V is TRBV19; 7 bases match TRBD2. Sequenced sample: PBMCs or T cells enriched from blood (not recorded which). The sequence derives from a man aged 40-50 years who had recovered from COVID-19. Here the CDR3 DNA reads TGTGCCAGTATGAAGCGGGGAAACAATGAGCAGTTCTTC. Protein sequence: CASMKRGNNEQFF.